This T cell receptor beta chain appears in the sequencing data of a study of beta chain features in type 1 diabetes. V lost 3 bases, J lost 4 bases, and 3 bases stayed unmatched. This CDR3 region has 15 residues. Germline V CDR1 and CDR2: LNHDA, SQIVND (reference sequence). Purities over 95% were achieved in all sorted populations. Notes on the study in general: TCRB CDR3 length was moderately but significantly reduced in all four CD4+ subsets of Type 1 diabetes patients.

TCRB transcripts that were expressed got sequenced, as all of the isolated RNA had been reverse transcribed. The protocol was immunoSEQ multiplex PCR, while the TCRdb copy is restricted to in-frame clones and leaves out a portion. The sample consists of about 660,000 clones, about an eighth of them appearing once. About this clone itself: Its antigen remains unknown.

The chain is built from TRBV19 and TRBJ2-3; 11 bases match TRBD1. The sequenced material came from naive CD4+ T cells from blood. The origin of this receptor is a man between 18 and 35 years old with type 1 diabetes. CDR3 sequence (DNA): TGTGCCAGTAGTATGAGGACAGGGGGCGCAGATACGCAGTATTTT. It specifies CASSMRTGGADTQYF.